This entry is about one T cell receptor (beta chain). The target antigen is unknown. The V gene's germline CDR1 is SGHRS and CDR2 YFSETQ. CDR3 length: 15 amino acids. V was cut by 1 base and J by 0 bases, with 9 bases left in between. This sample is part of a study of long-term antiretroviral therapy in people with HIV. In the study overall: The earliest specimens came about a decade ahead of the 2015 immediate-ART recommendation. Broader study findings: Regardless of time point, clones expanded before ART dominated the repertoire. Diversity increased after ART yet remained lower than in transplant donor controls.

It was version v3.0 of the immunoSEQ assay that was run at survey level. Only in-frame clones appear in the TCRdb table, and some are missing; sequencing was by immunoSEQ multiplex PCR. The table includes tens of thousands of clones, around four fifths detected once. The chain links TRBV5-1 to TRBJ2-3, with D unclear. The material was unsorted PBMCs, obtained 1.6 years after starting antiretroviral therapy. This receptor was identified in a man between 35 and 55 years old with HIV. The DNA for the CDR3 is TGCGCCAGCAGCTTGACGGATTCTAGCACAGATACGCAGTATTTT. Encoded protein: CASSLTDSSTDTQYF.